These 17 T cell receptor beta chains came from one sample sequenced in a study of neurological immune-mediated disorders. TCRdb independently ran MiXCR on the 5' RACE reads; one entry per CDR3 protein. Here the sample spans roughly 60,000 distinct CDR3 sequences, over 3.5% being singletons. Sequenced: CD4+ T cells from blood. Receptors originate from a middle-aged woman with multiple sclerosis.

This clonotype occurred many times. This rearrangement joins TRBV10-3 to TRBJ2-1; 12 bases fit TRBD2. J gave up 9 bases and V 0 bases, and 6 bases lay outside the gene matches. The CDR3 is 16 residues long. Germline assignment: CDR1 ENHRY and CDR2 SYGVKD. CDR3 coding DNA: TGTGCCATCAGTGAGTCAGGGACTAGCGGGCTTGGTGAGCAGTTCTTC. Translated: CAISESGTSGLGEQFF.

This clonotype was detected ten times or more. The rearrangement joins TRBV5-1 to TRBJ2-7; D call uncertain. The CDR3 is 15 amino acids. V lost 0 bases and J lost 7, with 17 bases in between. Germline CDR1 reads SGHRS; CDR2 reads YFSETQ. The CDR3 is CASSLVQSSLGEQYF. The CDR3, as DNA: TGCGCCAGCAGCTTGGTACAGTCTTCTTTAGGGGAGCAGTACTTC. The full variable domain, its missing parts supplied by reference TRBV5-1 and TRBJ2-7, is KAGVTQTPRYLIKTRGQQVTLSCSPISGHRSVSWYQQTPGQGLQFLFEYFSETQRNKGNFPGRFSGRQFSNSRSEMNVSTLELGDSALYLCASSLVQSSLGEQYFGPGTRLTVT.

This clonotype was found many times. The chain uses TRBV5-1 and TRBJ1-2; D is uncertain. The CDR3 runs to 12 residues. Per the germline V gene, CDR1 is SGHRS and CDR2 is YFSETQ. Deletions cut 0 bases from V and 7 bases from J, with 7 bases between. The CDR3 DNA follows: TGCGCCAGCAGCTTGGAAACCTCTGGCTACACCTTC. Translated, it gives CASSLETSGYTF.

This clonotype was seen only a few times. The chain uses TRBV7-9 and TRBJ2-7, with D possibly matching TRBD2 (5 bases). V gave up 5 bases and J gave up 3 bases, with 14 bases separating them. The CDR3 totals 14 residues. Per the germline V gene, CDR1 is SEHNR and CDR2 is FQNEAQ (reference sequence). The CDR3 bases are TGTGCCAGCAGCCCTAGTAGCGCGGGCTACGAGCAGTACTTC. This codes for CASSPSSAGYEQYF.

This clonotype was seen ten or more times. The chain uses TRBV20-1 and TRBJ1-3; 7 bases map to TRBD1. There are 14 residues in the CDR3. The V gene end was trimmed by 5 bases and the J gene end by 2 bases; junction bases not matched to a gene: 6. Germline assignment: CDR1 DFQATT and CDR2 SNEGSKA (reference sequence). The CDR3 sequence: CSAPAGTAGNTIYF. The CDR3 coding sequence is TGCAGTGCTCCTGCCGGGACAGCTGGAAACACCATATATTTT.

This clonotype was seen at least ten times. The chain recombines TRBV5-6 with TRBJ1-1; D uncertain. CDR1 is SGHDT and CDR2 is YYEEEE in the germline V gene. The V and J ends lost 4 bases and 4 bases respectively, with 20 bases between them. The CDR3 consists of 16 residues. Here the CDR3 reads CASSLRLGLGGTEAFF. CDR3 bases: TGTGCCAGCAGCCTCCGACTCGGCCTCGGAGGCACTGAAGCTTTCTTT.

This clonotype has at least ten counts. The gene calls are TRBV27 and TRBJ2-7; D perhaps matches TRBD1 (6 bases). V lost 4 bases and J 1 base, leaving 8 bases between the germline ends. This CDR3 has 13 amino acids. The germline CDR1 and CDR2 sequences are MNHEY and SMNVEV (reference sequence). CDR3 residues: CASSSQGSYEQYF. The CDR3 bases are TGTGCCAGCAGTTCACAGGGATCCTACGAGCAGTACTTC.

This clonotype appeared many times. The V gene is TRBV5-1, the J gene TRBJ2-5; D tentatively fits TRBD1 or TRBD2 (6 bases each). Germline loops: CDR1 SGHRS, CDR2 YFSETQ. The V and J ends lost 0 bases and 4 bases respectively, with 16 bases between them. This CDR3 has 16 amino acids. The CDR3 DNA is TGCGCCAGCAGCTTGGCCGGCTCGGGGGCGGCAGAGACCCAGTACTTC. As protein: CASSLAGSGAAETQYF.

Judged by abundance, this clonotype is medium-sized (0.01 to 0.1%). The CDR3 region has the DNA TGTGCCAAACAGGATCAGCCCCAGCATTTT. Its protein product is CAKQDQPQHF. This chain connects TRBV10-3 to TRBJ1-5, with D possibly being TRBD1 (5 bases). Germline values: CDR1 ENHRY, CDR2 SYGVKD. CDR3 length: 10 amino acids. The V gene lost 10 bases and the J gene lost 5 bases, with 6 bases spanning the gap.

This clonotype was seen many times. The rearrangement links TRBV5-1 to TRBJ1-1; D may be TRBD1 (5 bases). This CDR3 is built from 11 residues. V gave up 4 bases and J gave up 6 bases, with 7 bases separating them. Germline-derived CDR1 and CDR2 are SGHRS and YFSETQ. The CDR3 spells CASSPGAEAFF. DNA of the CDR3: TGCGCCAGCAGCCCGGGGGCTGAAGCTTTCTTT.

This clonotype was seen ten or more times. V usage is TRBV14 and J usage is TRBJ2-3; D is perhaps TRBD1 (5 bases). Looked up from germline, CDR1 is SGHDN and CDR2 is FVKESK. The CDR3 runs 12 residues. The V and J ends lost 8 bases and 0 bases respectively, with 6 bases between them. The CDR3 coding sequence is TGTGCCAGCGGGGCCAGCACAGATACGCAGTATTTT. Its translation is CASGASTDTQYF.

DNA for the CDR3: TGTGCCAGCAGCTCAGTCAGGGTTAGCACCGGGGAGCTGTTTTTT. Protein sequence: CASSSVRVSTGELFF. The chain combines TRBV11-3 with TRBJ2-2; possibly TRBD1 for D (5 bases). This CDR3 has 15 amino acids. V lost 4 bases, J lost 4 bases, and 13 bases lay in between. CDR1 and CDR2 (germline): SGHNT, YENEEA.

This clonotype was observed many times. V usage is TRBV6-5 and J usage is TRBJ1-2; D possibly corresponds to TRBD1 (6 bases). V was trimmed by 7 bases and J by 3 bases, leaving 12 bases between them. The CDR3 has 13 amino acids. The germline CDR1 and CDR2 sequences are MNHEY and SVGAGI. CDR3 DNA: TGTGCCAGCAAGGCAGGGGTATACTATGGCTACACCTTC. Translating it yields CASKAGVYYGYTF.

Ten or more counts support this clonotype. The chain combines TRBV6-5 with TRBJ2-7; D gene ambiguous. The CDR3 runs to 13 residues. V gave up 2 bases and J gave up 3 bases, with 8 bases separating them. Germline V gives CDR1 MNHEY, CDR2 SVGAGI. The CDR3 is CASSYTSYYEQYF. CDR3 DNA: TGTGCCAGCAGTTACACTTCCTACTACGAGCAGTACTTC.

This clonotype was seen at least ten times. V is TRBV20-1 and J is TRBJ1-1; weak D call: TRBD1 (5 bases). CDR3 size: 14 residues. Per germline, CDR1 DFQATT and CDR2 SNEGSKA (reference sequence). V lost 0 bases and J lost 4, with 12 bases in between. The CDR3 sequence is CSARDSGGLTEAFF. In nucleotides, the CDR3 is TGCAGTGCTAGAGATTCGGGGGGTCTCACTGAAGCTTTCTTT.

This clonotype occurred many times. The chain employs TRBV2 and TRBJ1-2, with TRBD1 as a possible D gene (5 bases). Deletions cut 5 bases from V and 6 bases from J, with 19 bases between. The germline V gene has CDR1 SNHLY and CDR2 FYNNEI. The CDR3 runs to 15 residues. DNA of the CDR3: TGTGCCAGCAGTCCTAAAGGAGGGGTCGAGGATGGCTACACCTTC. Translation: CASSPKGGVEDGYTF.

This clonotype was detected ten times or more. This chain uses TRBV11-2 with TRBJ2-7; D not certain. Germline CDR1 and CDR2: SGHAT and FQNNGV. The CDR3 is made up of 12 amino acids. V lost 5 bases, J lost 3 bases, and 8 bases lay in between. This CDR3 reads CASSPDGYEQYF. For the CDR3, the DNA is TGTGCCAGCAGCCCCGACGGCTACGAGCAGTACTTC.